The 6 T cell receptor beta chains below were found in one sample sequenced in a study of T cell repertoires in cytomegalovirus infection. Using its own MiXCR run on the reads, TCRdb lists one record per CDR3 protein. The sample lists 150,000 to 200,000 distinct CDR3 sequences; 25% to 30% were seen once. The specimen sequenced was PBMCs. The receptors originated from a human donor in good health (CMV status not recorded). Some clones in this sample may be carry-over from other donors' samples.

This clonotype was seen only a few times. The rearrangement uses TRBV9 and TRBJ1-6; 7 positions agree with TRBD1. The germline CDR1 and CDR2 sequences are SGDLS and YYNGEE. This CDR3 has 15 amino acids. Unmatched junction bases numbered 8, after V lost 2 bases and J lost 9 bases. The CDR3, as DNA: TGTGCCAGCAGCGTCCTGGACAGGCGGGGTTCACCCCTCCACTTT. It translates to CASSVLDRRGSPLHF.

The V gene is TRBV7-6, the J gene TRBJ2-7, with TRBD2 matching 8 bases. The CDR3 totals 15 residues. V lost 1 base to trimming and J lost 3 bases; unmatched junction nucleotides: 5. Looked up from germline, CDR1 is SGHVS and CDR2 is FNYEAQ. Here the CDR3 reads CASSLERAGVYEQYF. The CDR3 bases are TGTGCCAGCAGCTTAGAGAGAGCGGGGGTCTACGAGCAGTACTTC.

This clonotype appeared a few times. V is TRBV6-2 or TRBV6-3 and J is TRBJ1-2; D is unclear. Germline lookup yields CDR1 MNHEY and CDR2 SVGEGT. The CDR3 has 14 residues. The V end was cut by 2 bases, the J end by 4 bases, with 11 bases between. DNA of the CDR3: TGTGCCAGCAGTTACGGGTTTGGCATCTATGGCTACACCTTC. It translates to CASSYGFGIYGYTF.

This chain links TRBV10-3 with TRBJ2-2, with a possible D match to TRBD2 (5 bases). The CDR3 length is 14 residues. The germline V gene has CDR1 ENHRY and CDR2 SYGVKD. The V gene lost 6 bases and the J gene lost 4 bases, with 12 bases spanning the gap. CDR3 region: CAIRTSGPTGELFF. In DNA, the CDR3 is TGTGCCATCAGAACCAGCGGCCCCACCGGGGAGCTGTTTTTT.

This clonotype occurred a few times. V usage is TRBV5-6 and J usage is TRBJ1-1; 7 bases fit TRBD1. From germline, CDR1 is SGHDT and CDR2 YYEEEE. This CDR3 is 13 amino acids long. V dropped 4 bases and J dropped 6; count of bases not matched to a gene: 6. As DNA, the CDR3 is TGTGCCAGCAGCCCCCCGGGACAGCCTGAAGCTTTCTTT. Translated, it gives CASSPPGQPEAFF.

This clonotype has at least ten counts. The J gene is TRBJ2-3, the V gene TRBV7-2, with D possibly matching TRBD1 (5 bases). The CDR3 sequence is 17 residues long. The V and J ends lost 7 bases and 1 base respectively, with 21 bases between them. Germline CDR1 SGHTA, CDR2 FQGNSA. DNA of the CDR3: TGTGCCAGCACCCTCAAAGGCATCCTAGGGGGCACAGATACGCAGTATTTT. Protein: CASTLKGILGGTDTQYF. The full variable domain, completed using reference TRBV7-2 and TRBJ2-3, is GAGVSQSPSNKVTEKGKDVELRCDPISGHTALYWYRQSLGQGLEFLIYFQGNSAPDKSGLPSDRFSAERTGGSVSTLTIQRTQQEDSAVYLCASTLKGILGGTDTQYFGPGTRLTVL.